These 14 T cell receptor beta chains originate from one sample sequenced in a study of T cell clonality in common variable immunodeficiency. Profiling relied on immunoSEQ multiplex PCR, and the TCRdb table lists in-frame clones only, not all of them. Sampling found around 47,000 clones, none seen once. Sequences were obtained from peripheral blood mononuclear cells. These receptors were taken from a person aged 18-70 years in good health.

A note on this clone: The read comes to an end 3 residues before the CDR3 does, leaving the germline J gene to fill in the end. The chain links TRBV18 to TRBJ1-5, with TRBD1 matching 9 bases. CDR1 and CDR2 from the germline V gene are KGHSH and LQKENI. The V and J ends lost 6 bases and 4 bases, in that order; junction bases with no gene match: 10. CDR3 length: 16 amino acids. The CDR3 loop reads CASSPGTGILNQPQHF. CDR3 bases read: TGTGCCAGCTCGCCCGGGACAGGGATCCTTAATCAGCCC.

Ten or more counts support this clone. Read data end 3 residues before the CDR3 end; the end is taken from the germline J gene. This chain uses TRBV19 with TRBJ2-7; no clear D. The CDR3 sequence is 13 residues long. Between the trimmed V and J ends, which lost 5 bases and 3 bases, there was a span of 11 bases. Per germline, CDR1 LNHDA and CDR2 SQIVND (reference sequence). This chain's CDR3 is CASSSRLLYEQYF. The covered CDR3 bases are TGTGCCAGTAGTTCCAGGTTACTCTACGAG.

This clone was counted many times. With the read ending 3 residues before the CDR3 end, the germline J gene is used to fill in that end. The chain joins TRBV30 to TRBJ2-2; 11 bases fit TRBD2. This CDR3 region has 15 residues. V lost 0 bases, J lost 3 bases, and 0 bases stayed unmatched. Germline lookup yields CDR1 GTSNPN and CDR2 SVGIG (reference sequence). CDR3 loop: CAWSVLAGDTGELFF. CDR3 bases read: TGTGCCTGGAGTGTACTAGCGGGGGACACCGGGGAG.

This clone has a count of ten or more. The read gets to within 3 residues of the CDR3 end, and the germline J gene fills in the rest. The V call is TRBV20-1, the J call TRBJ2-4, with TRBD2 matching over 9 bases. Germline CDR1 reads DFQATT; CDR2 reads SNEGSKA (reference sequence). The J segment lost 8 bases and the V segment lost 0 bases, leaving 8 bases of the junction unmatched. This CDR3 has 15 amino acids. The CDR3 bases that were read are TGCAGTGCTAGAGATTTGCGGGAGGGTCGGGACATT. Translated, it gives CSARDLREGRDI. The CDR3 in its entirety is CSARDLREGRDIQYF.

This clone was counted ten times or more. The read stops 3 residues short of the end of the CDR3; the missing end is completed from the germline J gene. J is TRBJ2-3 and V is TRBV7-3; D is perhaps TRBD1 (6 bases). The V and J ends lost 1 base and 3 bases respectively, with 14 bases between them. CDR3 size: 16 residues. The germline CDR1 and CDR2 sequences are SGHTA and FQGTGA. The CDR3 sequence: CASSLNSPGATDTQYF. The sequenced part of the CDR3 DNA is TGTGCCAGCAGCTTAAATTCGCCAGGGGCAACAGATACG.

By sample share, this clone is medium-sized (0.01 to 0.1%). The CDR3 end is not reached by the read, which stops 3 residues before it; the germline J gene fills it in. V usage is TRBV6-4 and J usage is TRBJ2-3; D possibly corresponds to TRBD1 (6 bases). Germline CDR1 MRHNA, CDR2 SNTAGT. V lost 0 bases to trimming and J lost 1 base, with 8 bases between them. The CDR3 is made up of 15 amino acids. The sequenced CDR3 bases are TGTGCCAGCAGTGACTCGCCAGGGGGCACAGATACG. Its translation is CASSDSPGGTDT. The whole CDR3 region reads CASSDSPGGTDTQYF.

The CDR3 bases that were read are TGTGCCAGTAGTACCCAGACAGGTATCAGCAATCAGCCC. Translated, it gives CASSTQTGISNQP. From start to end, the CDR3 is CASSTQTGISNQPQHF. The V gene is TRBV19, the J gene TRBJ1-5; TRBD1 might be the D (6 bases). The read ends 3 residues early relative to the CDR3; the germline J gene fills the gap. The CDR3 length is 16 residues. The germline gives CDR1 LNHDA, CDR2 SQIVND (reference sequence). Trimming removed 4 bases from V and 1 base from J, with 14 bases in between.

This clone was seen ten or more times. The read ends 3 residues early relative to the CDR3; the germline J gene fills the gap. This chain connects TRBV5-1 to TRBJ1-1; D remains unclear. The CDR3 consists of 14 residues. V shed 1 base and J shed 3 bases, with 10 bases lying between them. The V gene's germline CDR1 is SGHRS and CDR2 YFSETQ. CDR3 DNA (partial): TGCGCCAGCAGCTTGCGAGGCTCAGACACTGAA. As protein: CASSLRGSDTE. In full, the CDR3 is CASSLRGSDTEAFF.

This clone has at least ten counts. The CDR3 extends 3 residues past the end of the read, so its final part is completed from the germline J gene. The chain couples TRBV5-1 to TRBJ1-1, with D uncertain. This CDR3 is 14 amino acids long. Trimming left V 0 bases short and J 3 bases short, with 9 bases between. Germline V gene lookup returns CDR1 SGHRS and CDR2 YFSETQ. The part of the CDR3 DNA that was read is TGCGCCAGCAGCTTGGATCGGGTGGACACTGAA. Translation: CASSLDRVDTE. The complete CDR3 reads CASSLDRVDTEAFF.

This clone appeared many times. The DNA ends 3 residues before the CDR3 does, and the rest of the CDR3 is filled in from the germline J gene. The V and J genes are TRBV5-1 and TRBJ2-3; TRBD1 might be the D (6 bases). Germline V gene sequence: CDR1 SGHRS, CDR2 YFSETQ. This CDR3 comprises 14 residues. V lost 4 bases, J lost 4 bases, and 13 bases lay in between. The CDR3 here is CASSRSRGPDTQYF. Partial CDR3 DNA: TGCGCCAGCAGCAGGAGCAGGGGTCCAGATACG.

This clone was recorded at least ten times. The CDR3 extends 3 residues past the end of the read, so its final part is completed from the germline J gene. This chain uses TRBV4-2 with TRBJ2-3; 8 nucleotides line up with TRBD2. Germline CDR1 LGHNA, CDR2 YNFKEQ. The CDR3 totals 15 residues. V was clipped by 0 bases and J by 5 bases; unmatched bases: 4. Partial CDR3 DNA: TGTGCCAGCAGCCAAGAAACAGCGGGAGAAGATACG. It specifies CASSQETAGEDT. The CDR3 in full is CASSQETAGEDTQYF.

At least ten counts were recorded for this clone. The read falls 3 residues short of the CDR3 end, and the missing part is taken from the germline J gene. The chain joins TRBV5-1 to TRBJ1-2; TRBD1 matches at 7 bases. The trim removed 3 bases at V and 6 bases at J, leaving 8 bases unmatched. The CDR3 length is 14 residues. Germline V gene sequence: CDR1 SGHRS, CDR2 YFSETQ. The sequenced CDR3 bases are TGCGCCAGCAGCTATACAGACAGGGTAGATGGC. This encodes CASSYTDRVDG. The CDR3 reads in full as CASSYTDRVDGYTF.

This clone showed up many times. The CDR3 end lies 3 residues beyond the end of the read and is filled in from the germline J gene. The V call is TRBV5-4, the J call TRBJ1-6; 8 positions match TRBD1. The J segment lost 8 bases and the V segment lost 5 bases, leaving 6 bases of the junction unmatched. Germline V gene sequence: CDR1 SGHNT, CDR2 YYREEE (reference sequence). This CDR3 region has 14 residues. Incomplete CDR3 DNA: TGTGCCAGCAGACCGACAGGGGCCTATTCACCC. Translation gives CASRPTGAYSP. The entire CDR3 protein reads CASRPTGAYSPLHF.

This clone was counted between two and nine times. Sequencing ends 3 residues short of the CDR3 end; the germline J gene provides the rest. The J gene is TRBJ2-7, the V gene TRBV5-4; D not certain. The V gene lost 0 bases and the J gene lost 5 bases, with 9 bases spanning the gap. This CDR3 spans 13 amino acids. In germline, CDR1 is SGHNT, CDR2 YYREEE (reference sequence). The CDR3 spells CASSLVLGNEQYF. CDR3 bases read: TGTGCCAGCAGCTTGGTATTGGGCAACGAG.